This TCR beta chain is drawn from a study of T cells of healthy individuals. A single record per CDR3 protein comes from TCRdb applying MiXCR to the 5' RACE reads. Seen here are 55,000 to 65,000 distinct CDR3 sequences, 15% to 20% observed once, and the top ten hold about 4.4%. Trimming cost V 3 bases and J 4 bases, with 11 bases left between them. The CDR3 is 14 residues long. From germline, CDR1 is SGDLS and CDR2 YYNGEE. This clonotype was obtained from a human donor in good health. The rearrangement uses TRBV9 and TRBJ2-4; D might be TRBD2 (5 bases). The CDR3 DNA is TGTGCCAGCAGCGGAGAGGGTTTGAAAAACATTCAGTACTTC. This codes for CASSGEGLKNIQYF.